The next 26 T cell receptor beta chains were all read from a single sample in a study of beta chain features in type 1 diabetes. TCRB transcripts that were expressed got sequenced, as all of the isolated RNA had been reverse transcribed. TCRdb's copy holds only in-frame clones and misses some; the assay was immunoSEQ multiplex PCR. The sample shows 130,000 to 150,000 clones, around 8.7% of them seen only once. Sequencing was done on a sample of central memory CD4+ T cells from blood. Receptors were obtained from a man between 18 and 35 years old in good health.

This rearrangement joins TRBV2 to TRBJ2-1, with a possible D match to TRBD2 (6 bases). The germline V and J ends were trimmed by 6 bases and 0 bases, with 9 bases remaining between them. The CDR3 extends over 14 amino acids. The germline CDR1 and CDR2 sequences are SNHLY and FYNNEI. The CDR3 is CASRRESSYNEQFF. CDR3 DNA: TGTGCCAGCAGACGGGAGAGCTCCTACAATGAGCAGTTCTTC.

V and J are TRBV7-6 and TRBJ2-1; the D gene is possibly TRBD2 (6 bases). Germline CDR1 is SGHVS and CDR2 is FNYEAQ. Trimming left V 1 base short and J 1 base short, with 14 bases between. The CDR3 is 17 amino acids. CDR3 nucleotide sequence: TGTGCCAGCAGCTTAGTTAGCGGTACACAATCCTACAATGAGCAGTTCTTC. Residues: CASSLVSGTQSYNEQFF.

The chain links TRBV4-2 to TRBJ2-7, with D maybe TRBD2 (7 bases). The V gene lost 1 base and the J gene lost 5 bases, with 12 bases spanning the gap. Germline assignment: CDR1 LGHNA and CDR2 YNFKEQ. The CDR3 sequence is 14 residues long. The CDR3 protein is CASSQVGGADEQYF. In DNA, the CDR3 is TGTGCCAGCAGCCAAGTAGGGGGGGCCGACGAGCAGTACTTC.

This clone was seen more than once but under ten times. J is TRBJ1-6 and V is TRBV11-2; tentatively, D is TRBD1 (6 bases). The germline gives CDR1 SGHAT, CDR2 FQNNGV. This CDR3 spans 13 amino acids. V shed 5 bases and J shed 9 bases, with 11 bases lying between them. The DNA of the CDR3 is TGTGCCAGCAGCCTACAGGGCGGTTCACCCCTCCACTTT. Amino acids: CASSLQGGSPLHF.

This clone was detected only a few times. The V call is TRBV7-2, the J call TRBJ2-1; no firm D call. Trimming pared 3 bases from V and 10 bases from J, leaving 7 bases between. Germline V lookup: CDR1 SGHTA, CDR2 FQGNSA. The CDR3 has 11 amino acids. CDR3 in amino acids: CASSFSREQFF. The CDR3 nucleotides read TGTGCCAGCAGCTTTTCGCGGGAGCAGTTCTTC.

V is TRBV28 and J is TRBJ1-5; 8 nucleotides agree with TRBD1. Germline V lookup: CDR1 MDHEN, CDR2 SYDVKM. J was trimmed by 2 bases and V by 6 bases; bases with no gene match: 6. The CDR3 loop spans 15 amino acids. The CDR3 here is CASSPGGQGNQPQHF. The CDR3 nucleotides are TGTGCCAGCAGCCCTGGGGGACAGGGCAATCAGCCCCAGCATTTT.

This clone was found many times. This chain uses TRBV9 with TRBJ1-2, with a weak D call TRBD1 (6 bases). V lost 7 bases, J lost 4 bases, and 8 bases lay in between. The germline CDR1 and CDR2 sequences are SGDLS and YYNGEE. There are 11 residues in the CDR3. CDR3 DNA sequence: TGTGCCAGCGAGGACAGCTATGGCTACACCTTC. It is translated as CASEDSYGYTF.

The CDR3 here is CASSTGFSSYEQYF. In DNA, the CDR3 is TGTGCCAGCAGCACAGGGTTCAGCTCCTACGAGCAGTACTTC. V is TRBV11-2 and J is TRBJ2-7; D might be TRBD1 (6 bases). This CDR3 spans 14 amino acids. Trimming left V 5 bases short and J 0 bases short, with 11 bases between. Germline V gene sequence: CDR1 SGHAT, CDR2 FQNNGV.

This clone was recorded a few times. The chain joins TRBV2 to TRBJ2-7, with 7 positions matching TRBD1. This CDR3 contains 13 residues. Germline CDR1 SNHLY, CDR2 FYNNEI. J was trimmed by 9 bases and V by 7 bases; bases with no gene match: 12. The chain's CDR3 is CASTHETGAGQYF. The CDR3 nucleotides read TGTGCCAGCACCCACGAAACAGGGGCTGGGCAGTACTTC.

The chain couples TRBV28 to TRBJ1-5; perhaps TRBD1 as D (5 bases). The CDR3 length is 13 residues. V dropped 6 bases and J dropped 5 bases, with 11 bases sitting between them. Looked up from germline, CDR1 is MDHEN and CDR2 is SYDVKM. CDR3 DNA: TGTGCCAGCAGACAAACAGGAGATCAGCCCCAGCATTTT. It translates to CASRQTGDQPQHF. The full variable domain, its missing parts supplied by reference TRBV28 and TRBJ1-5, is DVKVTQSSRYLVKRTGEKVFLECVQDMDHENMFWYRQDPGLGLRLIYFSYDVKMKEKGDIPEGYSVSREKKERFSLILESASTNQTSMYLCASRQTGDQPQHFGDGTRLSIL.

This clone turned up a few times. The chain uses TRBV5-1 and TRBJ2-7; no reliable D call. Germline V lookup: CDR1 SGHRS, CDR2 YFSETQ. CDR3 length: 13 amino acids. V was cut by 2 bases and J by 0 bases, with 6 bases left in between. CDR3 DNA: TGCGCCAGCAGCTTATCCGTCTCCTACGAGCAGTACTTC. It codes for CASSLSVSYEQYF.

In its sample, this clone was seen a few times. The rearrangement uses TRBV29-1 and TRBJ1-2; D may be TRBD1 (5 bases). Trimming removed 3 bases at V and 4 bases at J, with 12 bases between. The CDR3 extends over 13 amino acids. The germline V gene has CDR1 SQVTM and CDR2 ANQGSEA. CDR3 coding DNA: TGCAGCGTTGAGCAGGGATCTGCCTATGGCTACACCTTC. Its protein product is CSVEQGSAYGYTF.

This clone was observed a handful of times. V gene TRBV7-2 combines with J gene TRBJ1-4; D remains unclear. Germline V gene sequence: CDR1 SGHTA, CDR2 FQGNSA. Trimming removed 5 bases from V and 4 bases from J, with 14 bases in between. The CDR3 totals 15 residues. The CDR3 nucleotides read TGTGCCAGCAGCGATTCCGGTGGTCTTAATGAAAAACTGTTTTTT. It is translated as CASSDSGGLNEKLFF.

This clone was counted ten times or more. CDR3 in DNA: TGTGCCAGCAGCAGTAGCGTAACCTACGAGCAGTACTTC. Residues: CASSSSVTYEQYF. The chain combines TRBV14 with TRBJ2-7, with D perhaps TRBD2 (5 bases). Deletions cut 5 bases from V and 2 bases from J, with 10 bases between. This CDR3 is built from 13 residues. Germline CDR1 is SGHDN and CDR2 is FVKESK.

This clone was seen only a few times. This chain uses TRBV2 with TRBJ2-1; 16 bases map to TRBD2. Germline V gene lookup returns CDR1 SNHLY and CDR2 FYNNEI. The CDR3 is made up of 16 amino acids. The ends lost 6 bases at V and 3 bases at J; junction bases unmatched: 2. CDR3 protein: CASRGLAGGLYNEQFF. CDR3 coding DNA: TGTGCCAGCAGGGGACTAGCGGGGGGGCTCTACAATGAGCAGTTCTTC. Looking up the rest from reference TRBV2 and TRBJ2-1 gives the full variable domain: EPEVTQTPSHQVTQMGQEVILRCVPISNHLYFYWYRQILGQKVEFLVSFYNNEISEKSEIFDDQFSVERPDGSNFTLKIRSTKLEDSAMYFCASRGLAGGLYNEQFFGPGTRLTVL.

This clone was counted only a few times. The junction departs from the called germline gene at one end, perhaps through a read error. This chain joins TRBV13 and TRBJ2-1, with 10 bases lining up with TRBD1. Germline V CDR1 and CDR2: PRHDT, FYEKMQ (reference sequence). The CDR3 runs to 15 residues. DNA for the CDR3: TGTCCCAGCAGCCGACCGGGACAGGGGTACAATGAGCAGTTCTTC. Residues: CPSSRPGQGYNEQFF. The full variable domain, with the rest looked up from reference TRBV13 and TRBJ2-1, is AAGVIQSPRHLIKEKRETATLKCYPIPRHDTVYWYQQGPGQDPQFLISFYEKMQSDKGSIPDRFSAQQFSDYHSELNMSSLELGDSALYFCPSSRPGQGYNEQFFGPGTRLTVL.

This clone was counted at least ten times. In DNA form, the CDR3 reads TGCGCCAGCAGCCAGGCTAGCGGGGGGGCCTCCAAAAACATTCAGTACTTC. Amino acid sequence: CASSQASGGASKNIQYF. The gene calls are TRBV4-3 and TRBJ2-4; 12 nucleotides line up with TRBD2. The CDR3 extends over 17 amino acids. The trim removed 3 bases at V and 2 bases at J, leaving 5 bases unmatched. CDR1 and CDR2 from the germline V gene are LGHNA and YSLEER.

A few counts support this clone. The CDR3 region has the DNA TGTGCCAGCAGCTTACGAGTTCTCCCCCCCAACAGAGAGACCCAGTACTTC. As protein: CASSLRVLPPNRETQYF. The chain carries TRBV11-2 and TRBJ2-5; D is uncertain. The CDR3 runs 17 residues. Between the trimmed V and J ends, which lost 2 bases and 4 bases, there was a span of 20 bases. Germline CDR1 SGHAT, CDR2 FQNNGV. Full variable domain (missing parts from reference TRBV11-2 and TRBJ2-5): EAGVAQSPRYKIIEKRQSVAFWCNPISGHATLYWYQQILGQGPKLLIQFQNNGVVDDSQLPKDRFSAERLKGVDSTLKIQPAKLEDSAVYLCASSLRVLPPNRETQYFGPGTRLLVL.

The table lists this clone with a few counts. The chain's CDR3 is CASSQDLQLEQYF. DNA for the CDR3: TGTGCCAGCAGCCAAGATCTACAGCTCGAGCAGTACTTC. The rearrangement joins TRBV14 to TRBJ2-5; D ambiguous. The J call is in doubt because the DNA end fits TRBJ2-7 better. The germline V gene encodes CDR1 SGHDN and CDR2 FVKESK. The CDR3 is 13 amino acids.

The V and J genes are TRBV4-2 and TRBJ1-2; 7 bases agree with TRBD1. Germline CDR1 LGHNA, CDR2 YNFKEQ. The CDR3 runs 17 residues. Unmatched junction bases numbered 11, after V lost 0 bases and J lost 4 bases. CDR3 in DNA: TGTGCCAGCAGCCAAGATTTGAGTCGGTGGACAGGCTATGGCTACACCTTC. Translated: CASSQDLSRWTGYGYTF.

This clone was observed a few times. This chain's CDR3 is CASSPLTGVYGYTF. The CDR3 DNA reads as TGTGCCAGCAGTCCCCTCACAGGGGTCTATGGCTACACCTTC. The rearrangement joins TRBV27 to TRBJ1-2; 7 nucleotides agree with TRBD1. V lost 5 bases, J lost 4 bases, and 7 bases stayed unmatched. This CDR3 has 14 residues. Germline V gene data show CDR1 as MNHEY and CDR2 as SMNVEV (reference sequence).

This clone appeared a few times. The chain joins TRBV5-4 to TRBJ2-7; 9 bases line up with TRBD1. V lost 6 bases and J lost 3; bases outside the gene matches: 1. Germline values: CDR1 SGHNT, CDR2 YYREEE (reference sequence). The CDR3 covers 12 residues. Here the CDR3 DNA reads TGTGCCAGCATGACAGGGGGCTACGAGCAGTACTTC. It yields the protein CASMTGGYEQYF.

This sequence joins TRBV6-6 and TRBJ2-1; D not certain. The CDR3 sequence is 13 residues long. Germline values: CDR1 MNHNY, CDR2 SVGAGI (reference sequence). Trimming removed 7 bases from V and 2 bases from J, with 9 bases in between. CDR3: CASTRAPYNEQFF. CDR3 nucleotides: TGTGCCAGCACCCGAGCGCCCTACAATGAGCAGTTCTTC.

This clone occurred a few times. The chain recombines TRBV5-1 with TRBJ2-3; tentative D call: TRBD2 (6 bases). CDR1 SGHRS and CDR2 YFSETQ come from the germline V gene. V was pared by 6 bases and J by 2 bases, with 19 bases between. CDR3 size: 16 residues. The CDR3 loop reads CASTRGESFNTDTQYF. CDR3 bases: TGCGCCAGCACCCGCGGGGAGAGCTTTAACACAGATACGCAGTATTTT.

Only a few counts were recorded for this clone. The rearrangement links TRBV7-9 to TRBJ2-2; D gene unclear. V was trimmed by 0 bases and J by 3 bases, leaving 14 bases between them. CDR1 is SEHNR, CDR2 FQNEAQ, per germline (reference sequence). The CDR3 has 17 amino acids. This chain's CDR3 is CASSLALSSLDTGELFF. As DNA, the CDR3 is TGTGCCAGCAGCTTAGCGCTCTCCAGTCTAGACACCGGGGAGCTGTTTTTT.

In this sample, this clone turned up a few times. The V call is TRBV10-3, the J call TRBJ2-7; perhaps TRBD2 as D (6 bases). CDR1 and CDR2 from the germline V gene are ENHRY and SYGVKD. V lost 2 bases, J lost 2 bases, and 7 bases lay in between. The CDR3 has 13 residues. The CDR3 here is CAISEERAYEQYF. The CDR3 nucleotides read TGTGCCATCAGTGAGGAGCGGGCCTACGAGCAGTACTTC.